This entry concerns a single TCR beta chain. Its target is unknown. These data originate in a study of cytomegalovirus exposure and HLA in healthy donors. Study findings and constraints: Analysis was carried out at a later point, and it linked a missense DCLRE1C variant to TCR beta V- and J-gene trimming. One later analysis reportedly identified an Asian-associated ancestry cluster that showed fewer N-insertions than the approximately 700-donor mean. Upon later analysis, HLA-associated TCR beta chains proved more clonally expanded than other, equally common chains.

These donors, healthy bone marrow donors, were studied. The PCR contained 60 Vbeta and 13 Jbeta primers. The method was immunoSEQ multiplex PCR; TCRdb's version includes in-frame clones alone and lacks a portion of them. This repertoire shows about 190,000 clones, 80% to 85% found once; its top ten account for 0.26%. Sequencing was carried out using PBMCs. The clonotype comes from a boy under 18 in good health and CMV-seronegative.

This CDR3 reads CASSVEGRVGYGYTF. The DNA for the CDR3 is TGTGCCAGCAGCGTAGAAGGCAGGGTCGGCTATGGCTACACCTTC. The V call is TRBV9, the J call TRBJ1-2, with D tentatively TRBD1 (5 bases). Germline CDR1 and CDR2: SGDLS and YYNGEE. The CDR3 extends over 15 amino acids. Trimming shortened V by 0 bases and J by 4 bases, and 13 bases separated the two germline ends.